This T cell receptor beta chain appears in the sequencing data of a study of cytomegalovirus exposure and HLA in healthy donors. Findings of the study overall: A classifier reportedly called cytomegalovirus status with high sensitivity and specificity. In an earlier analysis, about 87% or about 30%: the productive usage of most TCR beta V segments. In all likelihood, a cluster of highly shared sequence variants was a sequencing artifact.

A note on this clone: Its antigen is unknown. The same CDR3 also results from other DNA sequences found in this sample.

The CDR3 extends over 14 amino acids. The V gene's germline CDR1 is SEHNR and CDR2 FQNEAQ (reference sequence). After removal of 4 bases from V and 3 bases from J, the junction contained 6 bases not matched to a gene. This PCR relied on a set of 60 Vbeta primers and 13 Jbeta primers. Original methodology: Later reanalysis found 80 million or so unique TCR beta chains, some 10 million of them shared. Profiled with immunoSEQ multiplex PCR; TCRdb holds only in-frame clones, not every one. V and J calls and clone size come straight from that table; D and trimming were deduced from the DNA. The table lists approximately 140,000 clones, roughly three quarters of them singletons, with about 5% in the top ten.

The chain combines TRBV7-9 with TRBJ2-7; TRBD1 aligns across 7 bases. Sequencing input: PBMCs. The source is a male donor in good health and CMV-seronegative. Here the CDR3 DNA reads TGTGCCAGCAGCTCCAGACAGGGCGGCTACGAGCAGTACTTC. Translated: CASSSRQGGYEQYF.